The 22 T cell receptor beta chains below were found in one sample sequenced in a study of CD8 T cells in Susac syndrome. A quantity of 0.5 to 1 ug RNA underwent reverse transcription using random hexamers. TCRdb itself ran the immunoSEQ multiplex PCR reads through MiXCR, one entry per CDR3 protein. The sample holds about 150,000 distinct CDR3 sequences, approximately 96% seen once. Sequenced material: CD8+ T cells from PBMCs. Receptor source: a human donor with multiple sclerosis.

The CDR3 loop reads CASSPRTGNWPQHF. The CDR3, as DNA: TGTGCCAGCAGTCCGAGGACCGGGAATTGGCCCCAGCATTTT. The rearrangement links TRBV27 to TRBJ1-5, with D unclear. This CDR3 comprises 14 residues. The ends were cut back, 5 bases at V and 9 bases at J, with 17 bases in the middle. Looked up from germline, CDR1 is MNHEY and CDR2 is SMNVEV (reference sequence).

This clonotype was observed once. The gene calls are TRBV11-2 and TRBJ2-5, with unresolved D. The CDR3 has 15 residues. Germline V CDR1 and CDR2: SGHAT, FQNNGV. V shed 4 bases and J shed 2 bases, with 14 bases lying between them. CDR3 sequence (DNA): TGTGCCAGCAGCTATGAAACATGGGTACAAGAGACCCAGTACTTC. As protein: CASSYETWVQETQYF. Combining the CDR3 with reference TRBV11-2 and TRBJ2-5 gives the whole variable domain EAGVAQSPRYKIIEKRQSVAFWCNPISGHATLYWYQQILGQGPKLLIQFQNNGVVDDSQLPKDRFSAERLKGVDSTLKIQPAKLEDSAVYLCASSYETWVQETQYFGPGTRLLVL.

This clonotype was picked up one time. The V gene is TRBV4-3, the J gene TRBJ1-1; D may be TRBD1 (5 bases). Germline values: CDR1 LGHNA, CDR2 YSLEER. This CDR3 has 15 amino acids. The V end lost 7 bases, the J end lost 1 base, and 16 bases lay between the germline ends. In DNA, the CDR3 is TGCGCCAGCAACCGGGGGGGTGTTGGGAACACTGAAGCTTTCTTT. The encoded protein is CASNRGGVGNTEAFF.

The V call is TRBV10-3, the J call TRBJ1-2; D unclear. V lost 8 bases and J 3 bases, leaving 10 bases between the germline ends. Germline-derived CDR1 and CDR2 are ENHRY and SYGVKD. The length of the CDR3 is 12 residues. The CDR3 region is CAIPGNDYGYTF. The DNA of the CDR3 is TGTGCCATCCCCGGTAACGACTATGGCTACACCTTC.

The chain has TRBV28 and TRBJ1-2, with a weak D call TRBD1 (5 bases). This CDR3 is built from 11 residues. Between the trimmed V and J ends, which lost 8 bases and 6 bases, there was a span of 10 bases. CDR1 and CDR2 from the germline V gene are MDHEN and SYDVKM. DNA of the CDR3: TGTGCCAGCGGCCCCAGGGATGGCTACACCTTC. It specifies CASGPRDGYTF.

The V gene is TRBV7-9, the J gene TRBJ1-1; D is unresolved. CDR1 SEHNR and CDR2 FQNEAQ come from the germline V gene (reference sequence). The CDR3 covers 14 residues. V was shortened by 1 base and J by 5 bases, with 11 bases between the two germline ends. The CDR3 DNA is TGTGCCAGCAGCTTAGGAACAGCGTGGACTGAAGCTTTCTTT. Translation gives CASSLGTAWTEAFF.

The V and J genes are TRBV2 and TRBJ2-2; no definite D call. Germline CDR1 SNHLY, CDR2 FYNNEI. The CDR3 covers 11 residues. Trimming pared 3 bases from V and 7 bases from J, leaving 3 bases between. The CDR3 DNA reads as TGTGCCAGCAGTGAGGTCGGGGAGCTGTTTTTT. Amino acids: CASSEVGELFF.

The chain is built from TRBV30 and TRBJ1-2; D gene unclear. The germline V and J ends were trimmed by 4 bases and 8 bases, with 11 bases remaining between them. Looked up from germline, CDR1 is GTSNPN and CDR2 is SVGIG (reference sequence). This CDR3 has 11 residues. In DNA form, the CDR3 reads TGTGCCTGGAATAAGGAATACGGCTACACCTTC. The encoded protein is CAWNKEYGYTF.

This rearrangement joins TRBV19 to TRBJ1-2, with D possibly matching TRBD1 (5 bases). Trimming pared 7 bases from V and 2 bases from J, leaving 8 bases between. This CDR3 has 12 amino acids. Germline V CDR1 and CDR2: LNHDA, SQIVND (reference sequence). CDR3 nucleotide sequence: TGTGCCAGTATCAACAGGAACTATGGCTACACCTTC. The encoded protein is CASINRNYGYTF.

The chain carries TRBV15 and TRBJ2-7; maybe TRBD1 (5 bases). Trimming removed 8 bases from V and 5 bases from J, with 16 bases in between. CDR1 and CDR2 (germline): LNHNV, YYDKDF (reference sequence). This CDR3 region has 13 residues. CDR3 sequence reads: CATLDSFINEQYF. The CDR3, as DNA: TGTGCCACCCTTGACAGTTTTATCAACGAGCAGTACTTC.

The chain carries TRBV7-9 and TRBJ2-7; 7 nucleotides line up with TRBD2. V lost 5 bases, J lost 3 bases, and 7 bases stayed unmatched. Germline CDR1 is SEHNR and CDR2 is FQNEAQ (reference sequence). The CDR3 extends over 14 amino acids. The chain's CDR3 is CASSQPSGDYEQYF. The CDR3 DNA is TGTGCCAGCAGCCAGCCTAGCGGAGACTACGAGCAGTACTTC.

This clonotype was observed a handful of times. The chain employs TRBV27 and TRBJ2-7; D not resolved. CDR3 length: 10 amino acids. With 8 bases removed from V and 2 bases from J, the gap between germline ends came to 4 bases. The V gene's germline CDR1 is MNHEY and CDR2 SMNVEV (reference sequence). The CDR3: CASGPYEQYF. In DNA form, the CDR3 reads TGTGCCAGCGGGCCCTACGAGCAGTACTTC.

The chain couples TRBV9 to TRBJ2-3; 7 positions agree with TRBD2. Trimming took 7 bases from V and 3 from J; bases not matched to a gene: 11. CDR3 length: 15 amino acids. Germline CDR1 SGDLS, CDR2 YYNGEE. CDR3 nucleotides: TGTGCCAGCGCGCGCGGTGGCGGGGGAACAGATACGCAGTATTTT. Protein product: CASARGGGGTDTQYF.

The gene calls are TRBV20-1 and TRBJ2-1; 14 bases map to TRBD2. After removal of 1 base from V and 5 bases from J, the junction contained 7 bases not matched to a gene. Looked up from germline, CDR1 is DFQATT and CDR2 is SNEGSKA (reference sequence). The CDR3 runs 17 residues. The CDR3 spells CSARGLAGGPFDNEQFF. CDR3 DNA: TGCAGTGCTAGAGGACTAGCGGGGGGGCCGTTCGACAATGAGCAGTTCTTC.

This clonotype showed up just once. The chain recombines TRBV9 with TRBJ1-2, with TRBD1 identical over 10 bases. With 4 bases clipped from V and 4 bases from J, the junction kept 7 bases outside the gene matches. The CDR3 runs 15 residues. Germline V lookup: CDR1 SGDLS, CDR2 YYNGEE. The CDR3 here is CASSRGTGVSYGYTF. The CDR3 DNA reads as TGTGCCAGCAGCAGGGGGACAGGGGTGTCCTATGGCTACACCTTC.

The chain combines TRBV29-1 with TRBJ2-2; TRBD2 matches at 10 bases. From germline, CDR1 is SQVTM and CDR2 ANQGSEA. The CDR3 covers 15 residues. The V segment lost 6 bases and the J segment 5 bases; nucleotides outside the gene matches: 9. The CDR3 DNA reads as TGCAGCGTCCTCGCCCTAGCGGGGGTGACCGGGGAGCTGTTTTTT. Amino acid sequence: CSVLALAGVTGELFF.

V is TRBV9 and J is TRBJ2-2; tentative D call: TRBD1 (6 bases). V lost 9 bases and J 7 bases, leaving 13 bases between the germline ends. Germline V CDR1 and CDR2: SGDLS, YYNGEE. The CDR3 totals 12 residues. For the CDR3, the DNA is TGTGCCACCCGGACAGCAGGCGGGGAGCTGTTTTTT. This sequence encodes CATRTAGGELFF.

The genes are TRBV7-9 and TRBJ2-3; 7 bases fit TRBD2. Losses at the gene ends were 8 bases for V and 2 bases for J; bases not matched to a gene: 4. The CDR3 loop spans 13 amino acids. CDR1 SEHNR and CDR2 FQNEAQ come from the germline V gene (reference sequence). The CDR3 sequence: CASLTSATDTQYF. The DNA for the CDR3 is TGTGCCAGCCTAACTAGCGCCACAGATACGCAGTATTTT.

The CDR3 bases are TGTGCCAGCAGTCCGACAGGCAACTACGAGCAGTACTTC. It encodes CASSPTGNYEQYF. This chain links TRBV6-5 with TRBJ2-7; D might be TRBD1 (6 bases). There are 13 residues in the CDR3. Trimming took 5 bases from V and 3 from J, leaving 11 bases between them. Germline CDR1 is MNHEY and CDR2 is SVGAGI.

The CDR3 reads CASSHNTGELFF. The CDR3 DNA follows: TGTGCCAGCAGTCATAACACCGGGGAGCTGTTTTTT. This chain links TRBV12-3 or TRBV12-4 with TRBJ2-2; D ambiguous. V was shortened by 5 bases and J by 2 bases, with 3 bases between the two germline ends. CDR3 length equals 12 residues.

The genes are TRBV4-1 and TRBJ2-1; possibly TRBD2 for D (5 bases). Germline V gene lookup returns CDR1 MGHRA and CDR2 YSYEKL. The CDR3 has 14 amino acids. The V gene lost 1 base and the J gene lost 5 bases, with 9 bases spanning the gap. CDR3 loop: CASSQVSGDNEQFF. In DNA, the CDR3 is TGCGCCAGCAGCCAAGTTTCCGGGGACAATGAGCAGTTCTTC.

This chain links TRBV23-1 with TRBJ2-7; D might be TRBD1 or TRBD2, each matching 5 bases. TRBV23-1 is placed among ORFs of uncertain function. V was clipped by 5 bases and J by 1 base, with 15 bases between them. This CDR3 has 15 amino acids. CDR3 coding DNA: TGCGCCAGCAGTTGCGGACGGGGCTTTTCCTACGAGCAGTACTTC. It is translated as CASSCGRGFSYEQYF.